Below, 8 T cell receptor beta chains from the same sample are listed, as sequenced in a study of OX40 agonist ivuxolimab in advanced cancers. The receptor library was made with the immunoSEQ multiplex PCR assay. The clones in this table, taken by TCRdb from immuneACCESS, are in-frame only. Not every clone is retained; where verified, under half of the shortfall comes from an unresolved V gene, and the cause of the rest is unknown. Present in this sample are roughly 67,000 clones, approximately 86% of which were seen just once. The ten largest account for 0.55% to 0.7% of the sample. The sequences come from CD4+ or CD8+ T cells sorted from blood, collected in a trial of the OX40 agonist ivuxolimab. Source of these receptors: an adult with an advanced solid tumor such as melanoma, head and neck, liver or kidney cancer.

J is TRBJ1-1 and V is TRBV2; 8 nucleotides line up with TRBD1. The CDR3 runs 13 residues. Per the germline V gene, CDR1 is SNHLY and CDR2 is FYNNEI. With 6 bases clipped from V and 1 base from J, the junction kept 1 base outside the gene matches. CDR3 bases: TGTGCCAGCAGCGGACAGGGGAACACTGAAGCTTTCTTT. Residues: CASSGQGNTEAFF.

The rearrangement uses TRBV9 and TRBJ2-3; D remains unclear. Per germline, CDR1 SGDLS and CDR2 YYNGEE. The CDR3 length is 12 residues. With 2 bases removed from V and 7 bases from J, the gap between germline ends came to 8 bases. CDR3 sequence: CASSVPPNTQYF. The DNA of the CDR3 is TGTGCCAGCAGCGTTCCTCCGAATACGCAGTATTTT.

This clone was seen a few times. The J gene is TRBJ1-6, the V gene TRBV4-3; maybe TRBD1 (5 bases). This CDR3 spans 13 amino acids. Germline CDR1 is LGHNA and CDR2 is YSLEER. The germline V and J ends were trimmed by 0 bases and 10 bases, with 7 bases remaining between them. In DNA, the CDR3 is TGCGCCAGCAGCCAAGATCAGGGATCACCCCTCCACTTT. Translating gives CASSQDQGSPLHF.

V usage is TRBV5-1 and J usage is TRBJ2-1; D may be TRBD2 (6 bases). Germline-derived CDR1 and CDR2 are SGHRS and YFSETQ. The V end was cut by 0 bases, the J end by 7 bases, with 20 bases between. There are 17 residues in the CDR3. The CDR3 spells CASSLVASESARNEQFF. Written as DNA, the CDR3 is TGCGCCAGCAGCTTGGTGGCTAGCGAGTCCGCCAGGAATGAGCAGTTCTTC.

The rearrangement links TRBV5-4 to TRBJ2-7; 9 bases map to TRBD1. The CDR3 sequence is 14 residues long. The V and J ends lost 5 bases and 3 bases, in that order; junction bases with no gene match: 6. CDR1 SGHNT and CDR2 YYREEE come from the germline V gene (reference sequence). The CDR3 here is CASRGGQGLYEQYF. Here the CDR3 DNA reads TGTGCCAGCAGGGGGGGACAGGGCCTCTACGAGCAGTACTTC.

This chain connects TRBV7-8 to TRBJ2-1; D is undetermined. The CDR3 has 15 amino acids. Trimming stripped 0 bases from V and 6 bases from J, with 12 bases between. CDR1 and CDR2 from the germline V gene are SGHVS and FQNEAQ. CDR3 sequence reads: CASSLALVASNEQFF. The CDR3, as DNA: TGTGCCAGCAGCTTAGCGCTAGTGGCTTCCAATGAGCAGTTCTTC.

This rearrangement joins TRBV9 to TRBJ1-5; unclear D gene. This CDR3 has 12 residues. Trimming left V 7 bases short and J 9 bases short, with 14 bases between. Germline V gene sequence: CDR1 SGDLS, CDR2 YYNGEE. Written as DNA, the CDR3 is TGTGCCAGCGGCCCCGACGGTAGGCCCCAGCATTTT. Its translation: CASGPDGRPQHF. Together with reference TRBV9 and TRBJ1-5, the CDR3 gives the full variable domain: DSGVTQTPKHLITATGQRVTLRCSPRSGDLSVYWYQQSLDQGLQFLIQYYNGEERAKGNILERFSAQQFPDLHSELNLSSLELGDSALYFCASGPDGRPQHFGDGTRLSIL.

The chain carries TRBV7-2 and TRBJ2-3; D possibly matches TRBD1 or TRBD2 (6 bases each). There are 15 residues in the CDR3. The V gene's germline CDR1 is SGHTA and CDR2 FQGNSA. V was shortened by 5 bases and J by 4 bases, with 16 bases between the two germline ends. The chain's CDR3 is CASSPGAGAADTQYF. DNA of the CDR3: TGTGCCAGCAGCCCGGGGGCCGGGGCAGCAGATACGCAGTATTTT.